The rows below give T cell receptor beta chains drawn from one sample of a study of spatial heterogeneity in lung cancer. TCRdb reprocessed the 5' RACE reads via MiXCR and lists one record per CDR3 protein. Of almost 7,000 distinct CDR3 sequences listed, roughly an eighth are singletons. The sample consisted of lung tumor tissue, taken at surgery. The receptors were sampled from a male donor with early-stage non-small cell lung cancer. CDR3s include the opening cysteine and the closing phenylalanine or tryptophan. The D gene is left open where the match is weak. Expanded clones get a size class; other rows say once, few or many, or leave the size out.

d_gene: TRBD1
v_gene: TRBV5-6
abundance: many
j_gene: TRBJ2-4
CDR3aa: CASSWGQVLAKNIQYF
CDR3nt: TGTGCCAGCAGCTGGGGACAGGTCCTAGCCAAAAACATTCAGTACTTC

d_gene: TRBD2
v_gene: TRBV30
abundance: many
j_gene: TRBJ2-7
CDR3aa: CAWSSYRRSLAAYEQYF
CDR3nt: TGTGCCTGGAGTTCCTACCGACGGTCACTAGCGGCCTACGAGCAGTACTTC

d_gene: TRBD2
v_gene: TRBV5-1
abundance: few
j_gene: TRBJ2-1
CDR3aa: CASSHGTSGLNNEQFF
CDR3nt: TGCGCCAGCAGCCACGGGACTAGCGGTCTGAACAATGAGCAGTTCTTC

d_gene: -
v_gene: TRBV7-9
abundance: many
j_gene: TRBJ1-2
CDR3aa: CASSVGVVDGYTF
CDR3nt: TGTGCCAGCAGCGTGGGGGTTGTCGATGGCTACACCTTC

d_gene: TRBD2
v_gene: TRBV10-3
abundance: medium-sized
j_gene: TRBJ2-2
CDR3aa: CAISYSGTSGRFTGELFF
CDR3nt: TGTGCCATATCCTACTCCGGGACTAGCGGGAGGTTCACCGGGGAGCTGTTTTTT

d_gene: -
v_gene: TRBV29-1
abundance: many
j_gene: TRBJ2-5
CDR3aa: CSVGQETQYF
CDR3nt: TGCAGCGTTGGGCAAGAGACCCAGTACTTC

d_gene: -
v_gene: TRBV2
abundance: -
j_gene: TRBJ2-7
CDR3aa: CASKQANYEQYF
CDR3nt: TGTGCCAGCAAACAGGCAAACTACGAGCAGTACTTC

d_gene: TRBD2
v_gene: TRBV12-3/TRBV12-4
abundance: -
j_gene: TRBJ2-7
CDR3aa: CASSSGLASGEQYF
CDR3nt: TGTGCCAGCAGTTCCGGACTAGCGTCGGGTGAGCAGTACTTC

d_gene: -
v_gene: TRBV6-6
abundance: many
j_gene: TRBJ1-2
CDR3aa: CASHPGVNYGYTF
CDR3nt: TGTGCCAGCCATCCAGGGGTCAACTATGGCTACACCTTC

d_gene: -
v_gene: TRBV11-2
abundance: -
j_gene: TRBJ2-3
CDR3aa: CASSSRRAGTDTQYF
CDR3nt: TGTGCCAGCAGCTCACGCAGAGCTGGCACAGATACGCAGTATTTT

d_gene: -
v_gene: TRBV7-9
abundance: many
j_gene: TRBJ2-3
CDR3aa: CASSQKTRLDTQYF
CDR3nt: TGTGCCAGCAGCCAAAAGACTCGACTAGATACGCAGTATTTT

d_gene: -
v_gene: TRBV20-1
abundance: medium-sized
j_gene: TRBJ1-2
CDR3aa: CSARFTRGSGYTF
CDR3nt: TGCAGTGCTAGGTTTACCAGGGGTAGTGGCTACACCTTC

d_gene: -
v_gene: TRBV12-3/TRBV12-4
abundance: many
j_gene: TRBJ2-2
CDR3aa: CASSPGDSNTGELFF
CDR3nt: TGTGCCAGCAGTCCCGGGGACTCGAACACCGGGGAGCTGTTTTTT

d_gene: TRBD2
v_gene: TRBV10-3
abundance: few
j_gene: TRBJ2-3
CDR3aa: CAIRGTSGRTSSTDTQYF
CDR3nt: TGTGCCATCAGGGGGACTAGCGGGAGGACCTCTAGCACAGATACGCAGTATTTT

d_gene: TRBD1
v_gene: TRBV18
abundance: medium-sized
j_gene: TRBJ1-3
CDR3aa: CASSGGQASSGNTIYF
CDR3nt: TGTGCCAGCTCGGGGGGACAGGCAAGCTCTGGAAACACCATATATTTT

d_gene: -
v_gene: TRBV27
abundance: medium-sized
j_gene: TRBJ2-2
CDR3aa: CASSLYPGELFF
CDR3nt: TGTGCCAGCAGTTTATATCCCGGGGAGCTGTTTTTT

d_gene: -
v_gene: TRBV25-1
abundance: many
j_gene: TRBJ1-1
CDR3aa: CDSSSRSQRNTEAFF
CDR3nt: TGTGACAGCAGCTCCCGTTCCCAGAGGAACACTGAAGCTTTCTTT

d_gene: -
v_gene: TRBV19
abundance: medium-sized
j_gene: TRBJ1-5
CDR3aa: CASISPGQPQHF
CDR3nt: TGTGCCAGTATAAGCCCCGGGCAGCCCCAGCATTTT

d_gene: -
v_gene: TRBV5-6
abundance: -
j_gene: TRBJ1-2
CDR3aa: CVSYGTNYGYTF
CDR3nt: TGTGTCAGCTACGGAACTAACTATGGCTACACTTTC

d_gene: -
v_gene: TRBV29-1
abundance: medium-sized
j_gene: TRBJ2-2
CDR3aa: CSSMLGSTGELFF
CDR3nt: TGCAGCTCGATGTTGGGTTCCACCGGGGAGCTGTTTTTT

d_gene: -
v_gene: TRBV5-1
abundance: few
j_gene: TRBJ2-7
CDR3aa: CASSLTGGNEQYF
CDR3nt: TGCGCCAGCAGCTTGACAGGAGGAAACGAGCAGTACTTC

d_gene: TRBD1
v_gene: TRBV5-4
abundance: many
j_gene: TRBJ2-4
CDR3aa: CASTLWDRRENIQYF
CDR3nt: TGTGCCAGCACCCTATGGGACAGGCGGGAAAACATTCAGTACTTC

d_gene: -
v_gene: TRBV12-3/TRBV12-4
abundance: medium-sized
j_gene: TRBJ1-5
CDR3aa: CASSGRQADQPQHF
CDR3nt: TGTGCCAGCAGTGGGCGACAGGCGGATCAGCCCCAGCATTTT

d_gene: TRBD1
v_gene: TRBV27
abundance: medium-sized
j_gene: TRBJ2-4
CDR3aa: CASSHYRGKTNIQYF
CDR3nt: TGTGCCAGCAGTCATTACAGGGGCAAAACAAACATTCAGTACTTC